The sequence of this T cell receptor beta chain was determined in a study of response to subunit inactivated influenza vaccine. TCRdb redid the calling of the RT-PCR reads with MiXCR, one entry per CDR3 protein. The repertoire holds just over 300,000 distinct CDR3 sequences, with 21% as singletons. Germline V gene sequence: CDR1 SGHRS, CDR2 YFSETQ. Trimming shortened V by 4 bases and J by 2 bases, and 12 bases separated the two germline ends. The CDR3 is 14 amino acids. This chain uses TRBV5-1 with TRBJ1-1; no definite D call. Sequenced material: PBMCs from blood, taken less than 22 months after vaccination. The receptor was derived from a man in his fifties or sixties who received an inactivated influenza vaccine. CDR3 sequence: CASSPGTINTEAFF. The CDR3 region has the DNA TGCGCCAGCAGCCCGGGTACGATAAACACTGAAGCTTTCTTT.